This entry is about one T cell receptor (beta chain). Its antigen is unidentified. The data derive from a study of OX40 agonist ivuxolimab in advanced cancers. Overall study: Eligibility admitted prior anti-PD-1, anti-PD-L1 or anti-CTLA-4 therapy; about 42% had some.

The study's findings and limits: What antigens the expanded peripheral T cells recognized was never established.

Some clones are missing from TCRdb's copy, which holds only in-frame ones; the method was immunoSEQ multiplex PCR. This table holds fewer than 55,000 clones, less than 90% found once. This CDR3 has 15 residues. V dropped 2 bases and J dropped 2; count of bases not matched to a gene: 1. Material: CD4+ or CD8+ T cells sorted from blood, obtained in a trial of the OX40 agonist ivuxolimab. The chain joins TRBV6-7 to TRBJ1-3; 9 nucleotides agree with TRBD1. TRBV6-7 is noted as an ORF with a role that remains uncertain. The clonotype originates from an adult with an advanced solid tumor such as melanoma, head and neck, liver or kidney cancer. The CDR3: CASSYGDRAGNTIYF. The DNA of the CDR3 is TGTGCCAGCAGTTACGGGGACAGGGCTGGAAACACCATATATTTT.